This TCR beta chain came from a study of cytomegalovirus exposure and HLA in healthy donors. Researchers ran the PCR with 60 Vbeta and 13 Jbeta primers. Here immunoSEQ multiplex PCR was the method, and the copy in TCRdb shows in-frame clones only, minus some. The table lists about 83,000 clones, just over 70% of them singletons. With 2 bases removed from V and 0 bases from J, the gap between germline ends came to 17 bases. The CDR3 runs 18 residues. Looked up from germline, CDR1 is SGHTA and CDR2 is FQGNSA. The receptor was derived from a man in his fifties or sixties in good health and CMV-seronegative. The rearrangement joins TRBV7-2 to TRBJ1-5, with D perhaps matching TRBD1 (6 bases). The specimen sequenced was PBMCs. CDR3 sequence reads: CASSLPPQGPSSNQPQHF. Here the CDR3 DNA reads TGTGCCAGCAGCTTACCCCCTCAGGGGCCTTCTAGCAATCAGCCCCAGCATTTT.